The source of this T cell receptor (beta chain) is a study of shared clonotypes between healthy human individuals. Whole-study results and caveats: Clonotype sharing among donors was expected to depend on sequencing depth.

Under the authors' procedure: Filtering differed since immunoSEQ provided only junctions, with no quality scores. Clones were read by immunoSEQ multiplex PCR, and TCRdb kept only the in-frame ones, dropping some. From that table come the V and J calls and clone size; the DNA was used to work out D and trimming. The table includes about 1 million clones, approximately 68% detected once. This clone turned up a few times. The antigen remains unidentified. The CDR3 is made up of 19 amino acids. J gave up 3 bases and V 0 bases, and 13 bases lay outside the gene matches. Germline V gene data show CDR1 as LGHNA and CDR2 as YSLEER.

Material for sequencing was memory CD4+ T cells sorted from blood. Subset denoted: CD45RA-negative fraction. J is TRBJ2-3 and V is TRBV4-3, with 9 bases aligning to TRBD2. This receptor was obtained from a man aged 18 to 30 in good health. The CDR3 is CASSQDMAGGPMGTDTQYF. Written as DNA, the CDR3 is TGCGCCAGCAGCCAAGATATGGCGGGAGGGCCGATGGGGACAGATACGCAGTATTTT.